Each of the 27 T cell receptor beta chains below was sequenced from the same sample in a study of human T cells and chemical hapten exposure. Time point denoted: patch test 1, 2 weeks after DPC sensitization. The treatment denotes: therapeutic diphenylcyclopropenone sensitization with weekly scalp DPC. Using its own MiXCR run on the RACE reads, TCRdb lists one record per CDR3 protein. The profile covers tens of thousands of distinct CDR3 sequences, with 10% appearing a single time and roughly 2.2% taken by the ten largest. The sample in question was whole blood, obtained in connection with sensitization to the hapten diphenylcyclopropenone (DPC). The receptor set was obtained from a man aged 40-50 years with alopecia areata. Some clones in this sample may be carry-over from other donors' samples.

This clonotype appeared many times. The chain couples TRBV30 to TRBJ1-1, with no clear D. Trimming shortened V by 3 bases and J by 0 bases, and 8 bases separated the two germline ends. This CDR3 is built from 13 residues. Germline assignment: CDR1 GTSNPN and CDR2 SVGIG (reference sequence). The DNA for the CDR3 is TGTGCCTGGAGCAAAGATCTGAACACTGAAGCTTTCTTT. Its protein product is CAWSKDLNTEAFF.

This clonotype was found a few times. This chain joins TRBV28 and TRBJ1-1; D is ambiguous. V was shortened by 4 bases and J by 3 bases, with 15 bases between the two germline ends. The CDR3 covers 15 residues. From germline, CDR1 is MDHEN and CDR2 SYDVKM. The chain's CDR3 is CASSSFPGRYTEAFF. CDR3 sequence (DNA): TGTGCCAGCAGTTCTTTCCCGGGCCGCTACACTGAAGCTTTCTTT.

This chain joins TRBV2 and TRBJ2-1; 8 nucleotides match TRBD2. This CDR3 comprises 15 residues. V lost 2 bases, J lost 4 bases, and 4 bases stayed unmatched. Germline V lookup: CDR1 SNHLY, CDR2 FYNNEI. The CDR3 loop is CASSERREAYNEQFF. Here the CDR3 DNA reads TGTGCCAGCAGTGAACGGCGGGAGGCGTACAATGAGCAGTTCTTC. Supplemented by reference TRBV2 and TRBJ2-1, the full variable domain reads EPEVTQTPSHQVTQMGQEVILRCVPISNHLYFYWYRQILGQKVEFLVSFYNNEISEKSEIFDDQFSVERPDGSNFTLKIRSTKLEDSAMYFCASSERREAYNEQFFGPGTRLTVL.

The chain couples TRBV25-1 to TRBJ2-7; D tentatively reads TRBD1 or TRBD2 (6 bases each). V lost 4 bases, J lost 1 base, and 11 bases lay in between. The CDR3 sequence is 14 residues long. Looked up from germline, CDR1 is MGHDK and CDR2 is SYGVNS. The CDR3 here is CASSGGAGSYEQYF. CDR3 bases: TGTGCCAGCAGTGGGGGGGCAGGGTCCTACGAGCAGTACTTC.

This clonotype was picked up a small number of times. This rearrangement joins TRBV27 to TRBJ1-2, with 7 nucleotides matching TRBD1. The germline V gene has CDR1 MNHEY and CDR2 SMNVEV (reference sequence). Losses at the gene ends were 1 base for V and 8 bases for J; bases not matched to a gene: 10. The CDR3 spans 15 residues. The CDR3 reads CASSLFEQGFGGYTF. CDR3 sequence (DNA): TGTGCCAGCAGTTTATTCGAACAGGGGTTCGGGGGCTACACCTTC.

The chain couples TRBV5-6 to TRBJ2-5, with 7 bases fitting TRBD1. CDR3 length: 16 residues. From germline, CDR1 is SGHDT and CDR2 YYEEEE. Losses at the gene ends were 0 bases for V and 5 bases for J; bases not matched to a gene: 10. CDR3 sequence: CASSLEGAGGRETQYF. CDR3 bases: TGTGCCAGCAGCTTGGAGGGGGCTGGGGGTCGTGAGACCCAGTACTTC.

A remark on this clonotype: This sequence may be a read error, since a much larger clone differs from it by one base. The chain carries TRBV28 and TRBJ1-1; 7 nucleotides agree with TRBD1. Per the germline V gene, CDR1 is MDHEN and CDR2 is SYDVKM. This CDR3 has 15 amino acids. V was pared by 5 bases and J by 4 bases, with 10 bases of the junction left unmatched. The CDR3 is CASSNIGTARTEAFF. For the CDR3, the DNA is TGTGCCAGCAGTAATATCGGGACAGCTCGCACTGAAGCTTTCTTT. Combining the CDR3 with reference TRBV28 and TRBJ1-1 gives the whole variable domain DVKVTQSSRYLVKRTGEKVFLECVQDMDHENMFWYRQDPGLGLRLIYFSYDVKMKEKGDIPEGYSVSREKKERFSLILESASTNQTSMYLCASSNIGTARTEAFFGQGTRLTVV.

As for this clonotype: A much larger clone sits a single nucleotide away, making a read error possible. This CDR3 is CASSQGLVDSTDTQYF. The CDR3 nucleotides are TGCGCCAGCAGCCAAGGACTAGTGGATAGCACAGATACGCAGTATTTT. The J gene is TRBJ2-3, the V gene TRBV4-3, with D possibly being TRBD2 (6 bases). V gave up 1 base and J gave up 0 bases, with 11 bases separating them. The CDR3 is 16 amino acids. The V gene's germline CDR1 is LGHNA and CDR2 YSLEER.

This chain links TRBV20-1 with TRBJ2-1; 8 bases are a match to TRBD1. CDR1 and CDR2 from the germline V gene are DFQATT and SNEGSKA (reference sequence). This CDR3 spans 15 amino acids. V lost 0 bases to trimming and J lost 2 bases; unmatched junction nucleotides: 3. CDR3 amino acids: CSAREDREAYNEQFF. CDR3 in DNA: TGCAGTGCTAGAGAGGACAGGGAGGCCTACAATGAGCAGTTCTTC.

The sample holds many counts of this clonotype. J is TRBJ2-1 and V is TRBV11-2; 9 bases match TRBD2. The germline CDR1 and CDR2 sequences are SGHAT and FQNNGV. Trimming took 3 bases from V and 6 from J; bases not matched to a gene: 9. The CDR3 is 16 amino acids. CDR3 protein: CASSFTGGRARNEQFF. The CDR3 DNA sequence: TGTGCCAGCAGCTTCACTGGCGGGAGGGCCCGCAATGAGCAGTTCTTC.

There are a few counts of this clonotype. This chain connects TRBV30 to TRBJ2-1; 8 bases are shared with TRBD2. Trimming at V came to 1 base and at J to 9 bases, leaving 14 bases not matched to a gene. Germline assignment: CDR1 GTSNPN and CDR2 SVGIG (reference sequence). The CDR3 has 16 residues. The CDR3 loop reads CAWSGYVGRAGGEQFF. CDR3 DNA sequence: TGTGCCTGGAGTGGTTACGTCGGGAGGGCCGGAGGTGAGCAGTTCTTC.

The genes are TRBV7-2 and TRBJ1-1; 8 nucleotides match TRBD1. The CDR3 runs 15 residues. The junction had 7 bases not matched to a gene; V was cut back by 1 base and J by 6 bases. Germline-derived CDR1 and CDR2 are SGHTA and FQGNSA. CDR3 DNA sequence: TGTGCCAGCAGCTTAGATTGGGACAGGATCCCTGAAGCTTTCTTT. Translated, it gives CASSLDWDRIPEAFF.

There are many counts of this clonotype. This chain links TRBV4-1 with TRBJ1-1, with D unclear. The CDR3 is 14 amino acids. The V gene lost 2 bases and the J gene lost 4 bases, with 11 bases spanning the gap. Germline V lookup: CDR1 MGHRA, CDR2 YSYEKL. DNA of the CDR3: TGCGCCAGCAGCCAACTCGAGGGCGGCACTGAAGCTTTCTTT. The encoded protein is CASSQLEGGTEAFF.

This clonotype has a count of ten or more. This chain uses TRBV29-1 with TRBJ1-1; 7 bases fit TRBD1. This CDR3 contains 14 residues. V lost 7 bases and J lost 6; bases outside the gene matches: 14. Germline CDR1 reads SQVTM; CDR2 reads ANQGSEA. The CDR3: CSARTQGSQPEAFF. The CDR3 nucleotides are TGCAGCGCGCGGACACAGGGGAGTCAACCTGAAGCTTTCTTT.

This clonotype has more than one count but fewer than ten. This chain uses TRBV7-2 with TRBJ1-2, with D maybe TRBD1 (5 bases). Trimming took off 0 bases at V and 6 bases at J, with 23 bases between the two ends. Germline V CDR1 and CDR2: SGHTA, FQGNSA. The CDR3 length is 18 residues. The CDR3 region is CASSLAGTWRGLGNGYTF. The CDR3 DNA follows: TGTGCCAGCAGCTTAGCGGGGACCTGGAGGGGCCTTGGGAATGGCTACACCTTC.

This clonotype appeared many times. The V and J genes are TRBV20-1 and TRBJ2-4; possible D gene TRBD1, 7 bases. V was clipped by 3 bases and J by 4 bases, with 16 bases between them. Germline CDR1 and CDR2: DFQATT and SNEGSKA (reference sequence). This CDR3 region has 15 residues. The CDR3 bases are TGCAGTGCTAGTGGAGGGACAGTTGGGAAAAACATTCAGTACTTC. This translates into CSASGGTVGKNIQYF.

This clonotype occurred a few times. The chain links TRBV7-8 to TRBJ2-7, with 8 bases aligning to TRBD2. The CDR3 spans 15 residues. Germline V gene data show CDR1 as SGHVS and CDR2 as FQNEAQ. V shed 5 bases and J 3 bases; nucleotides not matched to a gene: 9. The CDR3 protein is CASSTGGGTSYEQYV. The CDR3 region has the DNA TGTGCCAGCAGCACCGGCGGGGGGACAAGCTACGAGCAGTACGTC.

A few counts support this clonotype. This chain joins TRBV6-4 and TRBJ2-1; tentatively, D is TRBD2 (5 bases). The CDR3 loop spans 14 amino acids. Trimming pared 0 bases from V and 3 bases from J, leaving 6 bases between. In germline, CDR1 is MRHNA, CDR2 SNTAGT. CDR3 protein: CASSDSAGYNEQFF. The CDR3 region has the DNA TGTGCCAGCAGTGACTCGGCGGGCTACAATGAGCAGTTCTTC.

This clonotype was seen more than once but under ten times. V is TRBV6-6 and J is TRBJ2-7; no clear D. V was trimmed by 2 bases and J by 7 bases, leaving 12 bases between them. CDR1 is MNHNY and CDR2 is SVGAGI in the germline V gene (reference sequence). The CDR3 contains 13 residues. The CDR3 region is CASSYQQIGEQYF. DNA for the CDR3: TGTGCCAGCAGTTACCAGCAAATCGGGGAGCAGTACTTC.

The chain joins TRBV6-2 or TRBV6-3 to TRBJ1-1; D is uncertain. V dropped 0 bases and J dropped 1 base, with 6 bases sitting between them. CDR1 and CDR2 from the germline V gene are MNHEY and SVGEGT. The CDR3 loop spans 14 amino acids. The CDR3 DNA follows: TGTGCCAGCAGTTACTCGCCGAGGAACACTGAAGCTTTCTTT. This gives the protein CASSYSPRNTEAFF.

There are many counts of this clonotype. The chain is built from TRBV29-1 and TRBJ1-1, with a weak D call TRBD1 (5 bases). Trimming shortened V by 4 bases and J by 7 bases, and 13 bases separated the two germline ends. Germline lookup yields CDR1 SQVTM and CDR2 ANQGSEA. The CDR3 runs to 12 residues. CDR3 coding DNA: TGCAGCGTTGCCCAGACAGATCATGAAGCTTTCTTT. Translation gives CSVAQTDHEAFF.

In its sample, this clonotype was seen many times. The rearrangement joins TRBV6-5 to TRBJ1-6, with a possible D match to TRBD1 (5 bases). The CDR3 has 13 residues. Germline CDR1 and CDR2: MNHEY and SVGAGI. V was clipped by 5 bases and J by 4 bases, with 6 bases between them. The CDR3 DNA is TGTGCCAGCAGTGACAGTTATAATTCACCCCTCCACTTT. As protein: CASSDSYNSPLHF.

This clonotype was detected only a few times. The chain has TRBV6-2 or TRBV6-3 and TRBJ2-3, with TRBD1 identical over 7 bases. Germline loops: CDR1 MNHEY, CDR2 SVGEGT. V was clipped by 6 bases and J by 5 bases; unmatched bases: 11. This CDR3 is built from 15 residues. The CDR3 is CASRPTGAGGDTQYF. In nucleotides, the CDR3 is TGTGCCAGCAGGCCCACAGGGGCAGGGGGAGATACGCAGTATTTT.

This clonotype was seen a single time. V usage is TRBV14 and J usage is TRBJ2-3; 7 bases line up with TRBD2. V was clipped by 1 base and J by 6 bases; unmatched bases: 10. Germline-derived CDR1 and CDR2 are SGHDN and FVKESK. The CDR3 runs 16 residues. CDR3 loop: CASSQGGSRIQDTQYF. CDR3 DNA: TGTGCCAGCAGCCAAGGCGGGAGTAGGATTCAGGATACGCAGTATTTT. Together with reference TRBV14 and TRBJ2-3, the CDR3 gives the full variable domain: EAGVTQFPSHSVIEKGQTVTLRCDPISGHDNLYWYRRVMGKEIKFLLHFVKESKQDESGMPNNRFLAERTGGTYSTLKVQPAELEDSGVYFCASSQGGSRIQDTQYFGPGTRLTVL.

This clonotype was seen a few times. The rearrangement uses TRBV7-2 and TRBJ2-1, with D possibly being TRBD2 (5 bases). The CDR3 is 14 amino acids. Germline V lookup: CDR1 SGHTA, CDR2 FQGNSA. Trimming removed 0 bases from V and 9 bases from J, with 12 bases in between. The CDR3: CASSLAGSVREQFF. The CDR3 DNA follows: TGTGCCAGCAGCTTAGCTGGTAGCGTTCGTGAGCAGTTCTTC.

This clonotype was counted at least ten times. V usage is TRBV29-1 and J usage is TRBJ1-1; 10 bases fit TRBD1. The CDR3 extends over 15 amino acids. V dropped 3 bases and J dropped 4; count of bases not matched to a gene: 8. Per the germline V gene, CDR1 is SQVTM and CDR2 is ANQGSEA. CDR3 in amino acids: CSVEPSRDRGTEAFF. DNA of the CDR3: TGCAGCGTTGAGCCATCCCGGGACAGGGGCACTGAAGCTTTCTTT. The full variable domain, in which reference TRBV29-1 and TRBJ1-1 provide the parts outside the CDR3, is SAVISQKPSRDICQRGTSLTIQCQVDSQVTMMFWYRQQPGQSLTLIATANQGSEATYESGFVIDKFPISRPNLTFSTLTVSNMSPEDSSIYLCSVEPSRDRGTEAFFGQGTRLTVV.

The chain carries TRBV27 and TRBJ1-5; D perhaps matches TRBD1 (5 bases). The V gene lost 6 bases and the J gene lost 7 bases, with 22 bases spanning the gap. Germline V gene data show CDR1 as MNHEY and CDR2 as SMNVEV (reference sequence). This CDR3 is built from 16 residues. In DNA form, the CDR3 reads TGTGCCAGCAGCCCATGGAGCGGGCAGGGTTTCCAGCCCCAGCATTTT. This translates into CASSPWSGQGFQPQHF.